This T cell receptor (beta chain) emerged from a study of cytomegalovirus exposure and HLA in healthy donors. Trimming shortened V by 0 bases and J by 10 bases, and 13 bases separated the two germline ends. The CDR3 is 14 amino acids. CDR1 is MRHNA and CDR2 is SNTAGT in the germline V gene. Vbeta (60) and Jbeta (13) primers were used in the PCR. TCRdb's table, derived via immunoSEQ multiplex PCR, lists solely in-frame clones and lacks some. The sample has 100,000 to 150,000 clones, about 81% seen once. The sequence came from a woman aged 25-40 years in good health and CMV-seronegative. Material for sequencing was PBMCs. The gene calls are TRBV6-4 and TRBJ2-1, with a possible D match to TRBD2 (5 bases). This chain's CDR3 is CASSDSPGRREQFF. The DNA for the CDR3 is TGTGCCAGCAGTGACTCCCCGGGAAGGAGAGAGCAGTTCTTC.